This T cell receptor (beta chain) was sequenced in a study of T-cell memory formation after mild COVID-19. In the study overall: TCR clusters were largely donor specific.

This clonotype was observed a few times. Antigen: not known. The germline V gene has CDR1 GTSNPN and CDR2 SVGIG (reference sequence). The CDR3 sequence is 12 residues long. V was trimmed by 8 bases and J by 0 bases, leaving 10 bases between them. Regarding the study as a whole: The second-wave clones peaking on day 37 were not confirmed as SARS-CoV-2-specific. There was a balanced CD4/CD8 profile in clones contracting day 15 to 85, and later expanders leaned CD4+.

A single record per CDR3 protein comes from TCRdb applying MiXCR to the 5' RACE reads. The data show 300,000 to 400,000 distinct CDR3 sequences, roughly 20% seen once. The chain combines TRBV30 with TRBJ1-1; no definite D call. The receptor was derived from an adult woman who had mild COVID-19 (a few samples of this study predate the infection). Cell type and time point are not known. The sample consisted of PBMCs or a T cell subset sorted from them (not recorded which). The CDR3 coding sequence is TGTGCCAGCGGACGGGTGAACACTGAAGCTTTCTTT. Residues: CASGRVNTEAFF.